The 28 T cell receptor beta chains below were found in one sample sequenced in a study of blood T cell repertoires in COVID-19. The table came from immunoSEQ multiplex PCR; TCRdb's copy has only in-frame clones and leaves some out. The data hold about 160,000 clones, with over 70% observed a single time. Sequences were obtained from PBMCs or T cells enriched from blood (not recorded which). The receptors derive from a woman in her sixties or seventies who had recovered from COVID-19.

This clone was seen at least ten times. The chain couples TRBV2 to TRBJ2-5; 8 bases align to TRBD1. The V gene end was trimmed by 7 bases and the J gene end by 5 bases; junction bases not matched to a gene: 18. This CDR3 is 17 amino acids long. From germline, CDR1 is SNHLY and CDR2 FYNNEI. Here the CDR3 DNA reads TGTGCCAGCACTTTCGGAGGCAGGGGGCGGGTGGAGGAGACCCAGTACTTC. It codes for CASTFGGRGRVEETQYF.

The chain has TRBV12-5 and TRBJ2-5, with 9 bases fitting TRBD1. The DNA end is more similar to TRBJ2-7, so the J call may be wrong. Germline V lookup: CDR1 LGHNT, CDR2 FRNRAP. This CDR3 region has 16 residues. The CDR3: CASGLLRGTGTYEQYF. The CDR3 DNA reads TGTGCTAGTGGTCTCCTGCGAGGGACAGGGACCTACGAGCAGTACTTC.

This clone was detected only once. This rearrangement joins TRBV18 to TRBJ2-4; the D is unclear. Germline loops: CDR1 KGHSH, CDR2 LQKENI. Trimming took 2 bases from V and 0 from J, leaving 5 bases between them. The CDR3 is made up of 14 amino acids. The CDR3 loop reads CASSPSSAKNIQYF. The CDR3 region has the DNA TGTGCCAGCTCACCATCTTCAGCCAAAAACATTCAGTACTTC.

The chain combines TRBV4-1 with TRBJ2-2; D remains ambiguous. V shed 4 bases and J shed 0 bases, with 9 bases lying between them. This CDR3 is 15 amino acids long. Germline V gives CDR1 MGHRA, CDR2 YSYEKL. CDR3 nucleotide sequence: TGCGCCAGCAGCCTTTACGGGTCGAACACCGGGGAGCTGTTTTTT. Translated: CASSLYGSNTGELFF.

The chain links TRBV29-1 to TRBJ1-1; 10 bases map to TRBD1. V was pared by 7 bases and J by 3 bases, with 8 bases of the junction left unmatched. Per germline, CDR1 SQVTM and CDR2 ANQGSEA. The CDR3 loop spans 14 amino acids. CDR3 in DNA: TGCAGCGCTGACAGGGGGCTTGGGTACACTGAAGCTTTCTTT. Its protein is CSADRGLGYTEAFF. Filled out from reference TRBV29-1 and TRBJ1-1, the complete variable domain reads SAVISQKPSRDICQRGTSLTIQCQVDSQVTMMFWYRQQPGQSLTLIATANQGSEATYESGFVIDKFPISRPNLTFSTLTVSNMSPEDSSIYLCSADRGLGYTEAFFGQGTRLTVV.

This clone was detected only once. The chain carries TRBV5-1 and TRBJ1-1; TRBD1 agrees at 8 bases. V lost 0 bases and J lost 7; bases outside the gene matches: 11. CDR3 length: 16 amino acids. Germline CDR1 reads SGHRS; CDR2 reads YFSETQ. CDR3 coding DNA: TGCGCCAGCAGCTTGGGAATTGACAGGGGATATTATGAAGCTTTCTTT. Its protein product is CASSLGIDRGYYEAFF.

This chain connects TRBV2 to TRBJ2-5; D may be TRBD2 (5 bases). V gave up 7 bases and J gave up 4 bases, with 13 bases separating them. Germline lookup yields CDR1 SNHLY and CDR2 FYNNEI. This CDR3 contains 13 residues. This CDR3 is CASNNERSETQYF. As DNA, the CDR3 is TGTGCCAGCAATAATGAGCGGTCAGAGACCCAGTACTTC.

The chain uses TRBV27 and TRBJ1-2; 8 nucleotides agree with TRBD1. This CDR3 is built from 16 residues. From germline, CDR1 is MNHEY and CDR2 SMNVEV (reference sequence). The ends lost 6 bases at V and 0 bases at J; junction bases unmatched: 9. The CDR3 region is CASRKQGALTNYGYTF. CDR3 nucleotide sequence: TGTGCCAGCAGGAAGCAGGGGGCCCTAACTAACTATGGCTACACCTTC.

The J gene is TRBJ2-2, the V gene TRBV19, with D possibly being TRBD1 (5 bases). The germline V gene has CDR1 LNHDA and CDR2 SQIVND (reference sequence). V was shortened by 7 bases and J by 5 bases, with 17 bases between the two germline ends. The CDR3 spans 15 residues. CDR3 nucleotide sequence: TGTGCCAGTAAGTCCCGGACAATAGAAACCGGGGAGCTGTTTTTT. Its translation is CASKSRTIETGELFF.

The chain joins TRBV15 to TRBJ2-3, with D perhaps TRBD2 (5 bases). V lost 1 base to trimming and J lost 3 bases, with 8 bases between them. Germline V gene lookup returns CDR1 LNHNV and CDR2 YYDKDF (reference sequence). This CDR3 has 14 residues. The CDR3 protein is CATSRGTRTDTQYF. The CDR3 nucleotides are TGTGCCACCAGCAGAGGTACTAGGACAGATACGCAGTATTTT.

This clone was seen just once. V and J are TRBV6-5 and TRBJ1-2, with a possible D match to TRBD1 (5 bases). The V end was cut by 8 bases, the J end by 4 bases, with 20 bases between. Germline V CDR1 and CDR2: MNHEY, SVGAGI. The CDR3 has 15 residues. The CDR3 loop reads CASGSKRGISYGYTF. CDR3 nucleotide sequence: TGTGCCAGCGGGTCGAAGCGGGGGATTTCCTATGGCTACACCTTC.

The CDR3 nucleotides are TGTGCCAGCAGACAGGGGGCTTTCATCAACTATGGCTACACCTTC. It codes for CASRQGAFINYGYTF. The chain links TRBV27 to TRBJ1-2, with 9 bases aligning to TRBD1. Germline CDR1 and CDR2: MNHEY and SMNVEV (reference sequence). Unmatched junction bases numbered 7, after V lost 6 bases and J lost 2 bases. This CDR3 is built from 15 residues.

This clone was counted once. The chain couples TRBV7-3 to TRBJ1-2, with 9 bases matching TRBD1. The CDR3 sequence is 14 residues long. V dropped 2 bases and J dropped 7; count of bases not matched to a gene: 5. Germline CDR1 SGHTA, CDR2 FQGTGA. CDR3 nucleotide sequence: TGTGCCAGCAGCTTACTGGGGACAGGGACTGGCTACACCTTC. Amino acid sequence: CASSLLGTGTGYTF.

The chain links TRBV30 to TRBJ2-1; D gene uncertain. Trimming removed 5 bases at V and 3 bases at J, with 5 bases between. Germline V gene sequence: CDR1 GTSNPN, CDR2 SVGIG (reference sequence). The CDR3 has 11 amino acids. The CDR3: CAWLIYNEQFF. The CDR3 DNA follows: TGTGCCTGGCTTATCTACAATGAGCAGTTCTTC.

The rearrangement joins TRBV7-2 to TRBJ1-1; D is unclear. V dropped 0 bases and J dropped 5 bases, with 7 bases sitting between them. CDR3 length equals 13 residues. Germline values: CDR1 SGHTA, CDR2 FQGNSA. The CDR3 protein is CASSLALRTEAFF. The CDR3 DNA reads TGTGCCAGCAGCTTAGCATTGAGGACTGAAGCTTTCTTT.

As to this clone: A clone one base away is much larger, so this may be a read error. V is TRBV7-2 and J is TRBJ1-4, with 8 bases matching TRBD1. Looked up from germline, CDR1 is SGHTA and CDR2 is FQGNSA. The V segment lost 5 bases and the J segment 2 bases; nucleotides outside the gene matches: 1. This CDR3 contains 14 residues. CDR3 amino acids: CASSRTGTNEKLFF. The CDR3 coding sequence is TGTGCCAGCAGCCGGACAGGGACTAATGAAAAACTGTTTTTT.

This clone came up a few times. The chain carries TRBV2 and TRBJ2-3; possible D gene TRBD2, 6 bases. The CDR3 length is 18 residues. Trimming took 0 bases from V and 0 from J, leaving 16 bases between them. CDR1 SNHLY and CDR2 FYNNEI come from the germline V gene. The CDR3: CASSEARGMWTSTDTQYF. The CDR3 coding sequence is TGTGCCAGCAGTGAAGCCCGGGGGATGTGGACTAGCACAGATACGCAGTATTTT.

The table lists this clone with a count of one. This chain joins TRBV7-2 and TRBJ2-7, with TRBD1 matching 9 bases. The J segment lost 3 bases and the V segment lost 2 bases, leaving 2 bases of the junction unmatched. Germline V gene lookup returns CDR1 SGHTA and CDR2 FQGNSA. The CDR3 contains 14 residues. Here the CDR3 reads CASSLWTGDYEQYF. The CDR3 DNA is TGTGCCAGCAGCTTATGGACAGGGGACTACGAGCAGTACTTC.

This clone came up a few times. This sequence joins TRBV18 and TRBJ1-2, with D possibly being TRBD1 (6 bases). In germline, CDR1 is KGHSH, CDR2 LQKENI. The CDR3 totals 15 residues. V was shortened by 2 bases and J by 7 bases, with 17 bases between the two germline ends. The CDR3 protein is CASSPDRGGGSGYTF. DNA of the CDR3: TGTGCCAGCTCACCAGATCGAGGCGGGGGCAGTGGCTACACCTTC.

V gene TRBV5-4 combines with J gene TRBJ1-1, with D possibly TRBD1 on 5 matching bases. V was clipped by 4 bases and J by 5 bases, with 18 bases between them. This CDR3 comprises 15 residues. Germline V lookup: CDR1 SGHNT, CDR2 YYREEE (reference sequence). CDR3 sequence (DNA): TGTGCCAGCAGCGTGTCCGGGACGGGAGGAACTGAAGCTTTCTTT. Its translation: CASSVSGTGGTEAFF.

This clone was picked up one time. This sequence joins TRBV7-2 and TRBJ2-1; D is perhaps TRBD2 (5 bases). The V end was cut by 0 bases, the J end by 9 bases, with 9 bases between. The CDR3 spans 13 residues. Germline lookup yields CDR1 SGHTA and CDR2 FQGNSA. The CDR3 DNA sequence: TGTGCCAGCAGCTTAGCCGTAGGAGGTGAGCAGTTCTTC. This translates into CASSLAVGGEQFF.

This rearrangement joins TRBV14 to TRBJ2-5, with 7 bases lining up with TRBD2. V shed 3 bases and J 7 bases; nucleotides not matched to a gene: 8. The CDR3 sequence is 14 residues long. Germline lookup yields CDR1 SGHDN and CDR2 FVKESK. The CDR3 loop reads CASSHGLVVGTQYF. The CDR3 DNA reads as TGTGCCAGCAGCCATGGACTAGTGGTAGGGACCCAGTACTTC. The full variable domain, rest sourced from reference TRBV14 and TRBJ2-5, is EAGVTQFPSHSVIEKGQTVTLRCDPISGHDNLYWYRRVMGKEIKFLLHFVKESKQDESGMPNNRFLAERTGGTYSTLKVQPAELEDSGVYFCASSHGLVVGTQYFGPGTRLLVL.

The V gene is TRBV4-1, the J gene TRBJ1-2; 9 positions agree with TRBD1. The CDR3 has 14 amino acids. The junction had 5 bases not matched to a gene; V was cut back by 1 base and J by 8 bases. Germline V gene data show CDR1 as MGHRA and CDR2 as YSYEKL. The CDR3 DNA reads as TGCGCCAGCAGCCAAGTGGGACAGGGAGAAGGCTACACCTTC. Translating gives CASSQVGQGEGYTF.

In this sample, this clone turned up a few times. V usage is TRBV14 and J usage is TRBJ2-2; the D gene is possibly TRBD1 (6 bases). V was shortened by 0 bases and J by 5 bases, with 13 bases between the two germline ends. The germline gives CDR1 SGHDN, CDR2 FVKESK. The CDR3 totals 16 residues. The DNA of the CDR3 is TGTGCCAGCAGCCAAGATCAGGGGAAGGGAACCGGGGAGCTGTTTTTT. It codes for CASSQDQGKGTGELFF.

The CDR3 DNA follows: TGTGCCAGCAGCCCCGGAGACAGGTTTCAAGAGACCCAGTACTTC. Its protein product is CASSPGDRFQETQYF. The chain couples TRBV3-1 (or the pseudogene TRBV3-2) to TRBJ2-5; tentatively, D is TRBD1 (6 bases). The CDR3 loop spans 15 amino acids. V lost 4 bases and J lost 2, with 14 bases in between. The germline gives CDR1 LGHDT, CDR2 YNNKEL (reference sequence).

V gene TRBV27 combines with J gene TRBJ1-3, with unresolved D. This CDR3 spans 14 amino acids. Germline CDR1 is MNHEY and CDR2 is SMNVEV (reference sequence). The V gene lost 2 bases and the J gene lost 2 bases, with 7 bases spanning the gap. In DNA form, the CDR3 reads TGTGCCAGCAGTTTAACCGGGACTGGAAACACCATATATTTT. Translated: CASSLTGTGNTIYF.

DNA for the CDR3: TGTGCCAGCAGCTTGGGAGGGGGACGGGACTCTGGAAACACCATATATTTT. Its translation is CASSLGGGRDSGNTIYF. The chain joins TRBV5-4 to TRBJ1-3, with TRBD1 as a possible D gene (6 bases). V lost 0 bases, J lost 0 bases, and 13 bases lay in between. The length of the CDR3 is 17 residues. In germline, CDR1 is SGHNT, CDR2 YYREEE (reference sequence).

The V gene is TRBV27, the J gene TRBJ1-6; D is unclear. The V end was cut by 8 bases, the J end by 0 bases, with 14 bases between. The CDR3 consists of 16 residues. In germline, CDR1 is MNHEY, CDR2 SMNVEV (reference sequence). CDR3 in amino acids: CASPMAPSSYNSPLHF. The CDR3, as DNA: TGTGCCAGCCCGATGGCCCCTAGCTCCTATAATTCACCCCTCCACTTT.